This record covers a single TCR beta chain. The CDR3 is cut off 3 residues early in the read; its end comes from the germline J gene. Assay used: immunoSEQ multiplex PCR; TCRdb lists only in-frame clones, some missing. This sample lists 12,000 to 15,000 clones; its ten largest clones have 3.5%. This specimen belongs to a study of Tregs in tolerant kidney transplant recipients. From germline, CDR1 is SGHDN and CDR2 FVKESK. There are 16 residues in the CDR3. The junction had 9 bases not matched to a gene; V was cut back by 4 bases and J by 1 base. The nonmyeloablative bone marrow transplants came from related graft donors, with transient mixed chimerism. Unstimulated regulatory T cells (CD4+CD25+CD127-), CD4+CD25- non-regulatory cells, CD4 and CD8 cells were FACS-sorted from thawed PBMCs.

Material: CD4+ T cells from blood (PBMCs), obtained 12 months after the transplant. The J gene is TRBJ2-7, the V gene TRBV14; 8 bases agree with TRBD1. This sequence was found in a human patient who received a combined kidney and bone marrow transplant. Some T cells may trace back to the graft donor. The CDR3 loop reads CASSPLSTGASYEQYF. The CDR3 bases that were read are TGTGCCAGCAGCCCCTTATCGACAGGGGCGTCCTACGAG. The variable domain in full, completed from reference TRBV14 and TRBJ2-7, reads EAGVTQFPSHSVIEKGQTVTLRCDPISGHDNLYWYRRVMGKEIKFLLHFVKESKQDESGMPNNRFLAERTGGTYSTLKVQPAELEDSGVYFCASSPLSTGASYEQYFGPGTRLTVT.